This T cell receptor beta chain was sequenced during a study of CD8 T cells in Susac syndrome. J lost 0 bases, V lost 7 bases, and 7 bases had no gene match. Germline V lookup: CDR1 LGHDT, CDR2 YNNKEL (reference sequence). This CDR3 spans 15 amino acids. Reverse transcription of about 0.45 to 1 ug RNA was carried out with random hexamers. TCRdb re-called the immunoSEQ multiplex PCR reads with MiXCR, one entry per CDR3 protein. The sample includes roughly 140,000 distinct CDR3 sequences, 95% to 96% seen only once; the top ten take 0.14% to 0.15%. Source material: CD8+ T cells from PBMCs. The chain is built from TRBV3-1 and TRBJ2-7; TRBD2 matches 9 bases. The receptor comes from a human donor with multiple sclerosis. CDR3 sequence: CASTAGGDSSYEQYF. DNA of the CDR3: TGTGCCAGCACAGCGGGGGGCGATAGCTCCTACGAGCAGTACTTC.